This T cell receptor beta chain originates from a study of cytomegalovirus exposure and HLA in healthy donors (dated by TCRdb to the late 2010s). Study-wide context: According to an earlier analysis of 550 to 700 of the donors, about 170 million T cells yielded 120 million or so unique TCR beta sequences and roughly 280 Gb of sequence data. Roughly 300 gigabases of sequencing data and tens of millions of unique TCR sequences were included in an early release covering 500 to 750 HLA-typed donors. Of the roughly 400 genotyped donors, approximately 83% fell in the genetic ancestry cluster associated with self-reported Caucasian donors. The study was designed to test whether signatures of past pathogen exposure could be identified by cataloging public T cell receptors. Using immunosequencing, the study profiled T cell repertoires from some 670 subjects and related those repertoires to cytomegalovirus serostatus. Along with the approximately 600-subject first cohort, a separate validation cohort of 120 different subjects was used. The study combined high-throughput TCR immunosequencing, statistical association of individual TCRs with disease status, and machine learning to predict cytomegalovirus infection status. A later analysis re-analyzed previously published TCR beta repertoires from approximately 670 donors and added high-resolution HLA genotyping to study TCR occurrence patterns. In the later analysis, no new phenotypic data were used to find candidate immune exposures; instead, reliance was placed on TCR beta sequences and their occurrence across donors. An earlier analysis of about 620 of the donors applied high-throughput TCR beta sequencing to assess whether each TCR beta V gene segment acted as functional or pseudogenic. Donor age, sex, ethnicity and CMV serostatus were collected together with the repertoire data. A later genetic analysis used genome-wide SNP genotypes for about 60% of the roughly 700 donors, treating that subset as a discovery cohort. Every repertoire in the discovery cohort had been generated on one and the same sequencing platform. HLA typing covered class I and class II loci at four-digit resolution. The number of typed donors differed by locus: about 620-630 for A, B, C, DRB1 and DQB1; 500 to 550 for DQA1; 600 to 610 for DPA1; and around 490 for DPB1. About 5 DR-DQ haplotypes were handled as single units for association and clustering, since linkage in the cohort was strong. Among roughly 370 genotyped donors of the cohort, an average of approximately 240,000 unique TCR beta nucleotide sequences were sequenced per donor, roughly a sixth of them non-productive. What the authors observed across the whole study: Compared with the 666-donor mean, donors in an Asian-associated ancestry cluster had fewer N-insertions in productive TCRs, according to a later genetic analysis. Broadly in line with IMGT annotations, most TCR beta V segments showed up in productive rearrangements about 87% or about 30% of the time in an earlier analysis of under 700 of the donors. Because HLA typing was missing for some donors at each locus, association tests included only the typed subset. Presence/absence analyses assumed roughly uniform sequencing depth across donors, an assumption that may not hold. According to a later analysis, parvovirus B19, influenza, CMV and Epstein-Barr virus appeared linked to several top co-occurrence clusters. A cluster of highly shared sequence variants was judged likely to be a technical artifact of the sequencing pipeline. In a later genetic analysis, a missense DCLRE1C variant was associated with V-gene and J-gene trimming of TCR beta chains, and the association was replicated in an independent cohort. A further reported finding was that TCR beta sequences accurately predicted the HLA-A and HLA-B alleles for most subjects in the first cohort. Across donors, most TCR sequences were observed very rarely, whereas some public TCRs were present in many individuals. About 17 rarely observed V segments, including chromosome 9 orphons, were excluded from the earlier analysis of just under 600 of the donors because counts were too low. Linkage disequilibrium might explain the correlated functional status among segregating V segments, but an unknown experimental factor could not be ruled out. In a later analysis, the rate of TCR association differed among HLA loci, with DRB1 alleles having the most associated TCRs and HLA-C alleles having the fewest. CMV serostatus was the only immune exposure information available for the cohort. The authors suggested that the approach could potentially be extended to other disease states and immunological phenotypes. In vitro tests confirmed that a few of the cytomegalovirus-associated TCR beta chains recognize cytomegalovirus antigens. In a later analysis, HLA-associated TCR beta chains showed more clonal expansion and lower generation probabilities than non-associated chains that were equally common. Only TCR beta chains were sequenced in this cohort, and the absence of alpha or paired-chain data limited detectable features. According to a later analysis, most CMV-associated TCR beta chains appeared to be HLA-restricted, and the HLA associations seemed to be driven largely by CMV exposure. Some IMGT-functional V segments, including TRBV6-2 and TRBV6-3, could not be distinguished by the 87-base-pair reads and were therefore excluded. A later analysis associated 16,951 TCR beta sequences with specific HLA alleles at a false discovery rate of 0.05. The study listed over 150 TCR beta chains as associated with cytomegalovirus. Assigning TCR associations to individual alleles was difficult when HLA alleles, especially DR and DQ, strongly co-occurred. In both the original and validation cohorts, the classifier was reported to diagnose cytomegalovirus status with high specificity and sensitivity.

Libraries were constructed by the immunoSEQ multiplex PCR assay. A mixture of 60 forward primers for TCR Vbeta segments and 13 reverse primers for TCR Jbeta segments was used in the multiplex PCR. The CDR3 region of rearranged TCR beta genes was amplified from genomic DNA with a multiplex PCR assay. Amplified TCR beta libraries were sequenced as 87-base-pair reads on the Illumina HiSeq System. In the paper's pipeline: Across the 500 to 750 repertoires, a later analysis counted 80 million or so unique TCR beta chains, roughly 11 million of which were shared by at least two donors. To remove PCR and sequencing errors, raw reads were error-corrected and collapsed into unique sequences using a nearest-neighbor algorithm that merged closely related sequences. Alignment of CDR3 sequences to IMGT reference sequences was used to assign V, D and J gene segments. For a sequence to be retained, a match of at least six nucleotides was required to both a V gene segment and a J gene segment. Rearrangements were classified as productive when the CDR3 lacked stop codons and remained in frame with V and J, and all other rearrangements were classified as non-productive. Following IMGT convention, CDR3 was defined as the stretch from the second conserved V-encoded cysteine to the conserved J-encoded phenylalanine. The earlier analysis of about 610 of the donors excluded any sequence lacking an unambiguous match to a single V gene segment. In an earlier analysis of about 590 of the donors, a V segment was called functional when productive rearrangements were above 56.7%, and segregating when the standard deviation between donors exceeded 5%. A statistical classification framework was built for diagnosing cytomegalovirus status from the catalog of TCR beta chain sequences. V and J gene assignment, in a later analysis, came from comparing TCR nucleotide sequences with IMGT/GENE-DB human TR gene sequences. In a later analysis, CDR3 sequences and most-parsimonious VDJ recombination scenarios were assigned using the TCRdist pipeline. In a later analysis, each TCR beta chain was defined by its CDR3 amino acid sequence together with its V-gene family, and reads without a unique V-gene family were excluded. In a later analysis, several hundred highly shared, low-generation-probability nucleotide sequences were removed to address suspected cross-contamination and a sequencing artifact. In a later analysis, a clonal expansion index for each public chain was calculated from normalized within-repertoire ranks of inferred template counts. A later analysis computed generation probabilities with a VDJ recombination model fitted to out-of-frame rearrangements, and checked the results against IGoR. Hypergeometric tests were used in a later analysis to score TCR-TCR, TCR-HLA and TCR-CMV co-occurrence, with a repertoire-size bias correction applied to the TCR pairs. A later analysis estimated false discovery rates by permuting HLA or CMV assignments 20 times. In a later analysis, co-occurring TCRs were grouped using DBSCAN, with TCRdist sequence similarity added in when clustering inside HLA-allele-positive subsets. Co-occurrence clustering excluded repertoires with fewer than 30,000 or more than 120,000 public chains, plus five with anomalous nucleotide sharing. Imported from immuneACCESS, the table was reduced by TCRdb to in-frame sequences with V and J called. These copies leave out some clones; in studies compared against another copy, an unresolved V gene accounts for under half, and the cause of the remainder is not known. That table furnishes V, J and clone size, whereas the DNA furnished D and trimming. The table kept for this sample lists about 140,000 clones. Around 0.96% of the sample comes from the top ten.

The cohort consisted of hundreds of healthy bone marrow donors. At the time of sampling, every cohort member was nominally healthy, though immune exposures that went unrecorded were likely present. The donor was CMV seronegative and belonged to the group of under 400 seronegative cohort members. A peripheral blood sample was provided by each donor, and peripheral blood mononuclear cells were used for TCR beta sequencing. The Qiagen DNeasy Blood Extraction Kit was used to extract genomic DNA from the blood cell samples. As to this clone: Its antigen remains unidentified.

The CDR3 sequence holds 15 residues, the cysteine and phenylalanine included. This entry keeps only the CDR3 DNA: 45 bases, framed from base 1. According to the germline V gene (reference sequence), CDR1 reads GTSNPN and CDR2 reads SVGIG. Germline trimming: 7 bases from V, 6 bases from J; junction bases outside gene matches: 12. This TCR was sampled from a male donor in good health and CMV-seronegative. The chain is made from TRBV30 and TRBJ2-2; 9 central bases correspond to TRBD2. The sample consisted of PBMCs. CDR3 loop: CASLVIAGEAGELFF. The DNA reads TGTGCCTCCCTCGTAATAGCGGGGGAGGCCGGGGAGCTGTTTTTT.